The 29 T cell receptor beta chains presented below share a single source sample, sequenced in a study of post-analysis software for immune sequencing data (dated by TCRdb to between 2014 and 2017). What the research found in general, with its limitations: Significantly higher frequencies in patients than in controls were found for five or six TRBV segments, including TRBV5-6, TRBV5-1 and TRBV20-1.

These receptors lack a known antigen. Library construction relied on PCR. The instrument given in TCRdb is Illumina HiSeq 2500. To reduce PCR and sequencing biases, unique molecular identifiers were incorporated into the TCR beta cDNA libraries. TCRdb trimmed public reads at Q25 via fastp, called clones via MiXCR and kept in-frame beta chains. One record per CDR3 amino acid sequence lists the most common genes and DNA. The sample includes approximately 630,000 distinct CDR3 sequences, with approximately 60% observed a single time. Jointly, the top ten make up about 11% of the sample. The sequenced sample was blood. The origin of the receptors is a girl aged 2-15 years with multiple sclerosis.

J is TRBJ1-1 and V is TRBV19; D not certain. V lost 7 bases, J lost 3 bases, and 15 bases lay in between. This CDR3 comprises 14 residues. Germline-derived CDR1 and CDR2 are LNHDA and SQIVND (reference sequence). In nucleotides, the CDR3 is TGTGCCAGTATGCCAAAGGTAGGGCACACTGAAGCTTTCTTT. As protein: CASMPKVGHTEAFF. Full variable domain (rest looked up from reference TRBV19 and TRBJ1-1): DGGITQSPKYLFRKEGQNVTLSCEQNLNHDAMYWYRQDPGQGLRLIYYSQIVNDFQKGDIAEGYSVSREKKESFPLTVTSAQKNPTAFYLCASMPKVGHTEAFFGQGTRLTVV.

J is TRBJ2-1 and V is TRBV10-3; the D call may be TRBD1 or TRBD2 (5 bases each). Germline CDR1 reads ENHRY; CDR2 reads SYGVKD. V dropped 3 bases and J dropped 8 bases, with 17 bases sitting between them. The CDR3 sequence is 15 residues long. CDR3 nucleotides: TGTGCCATCAGTGAACCCCTTGGCCTGGGGGATGAGCAGTTCTTC. The encoded protein is CAISEPLGLGDEQFF.

The gene calls are TRBV10-3 and TRBJ2-1; TRBD2 matches 8 bases. V shed 10 bases and J 7 bases; nucleotides not matched to a gene: 6. The germline gives CDR1 ENHRY, CDR2 SYGVKD. CDR3 length: 12 residues. This chain's CDR3 is CATKAGVNEQFF. DNA for the CDR3: TGTGCCACCAAAGCGGGGGTTAATGAGCAGTTCTTC.

This clonotype was detected only once. The genes are TRBV20-1 and TRBJ1-2, with D maybe TRBD1 (5 bases). The CDR3 sequence is 12 residues long. V was pared by 0 bases and J by 6 bases, with 8 bases between. The V gene's germline CDR1 is DFQATT and CDR2 SNEGSKA (reference sequence). CDR3 nucleotides: TGCAGTGCTAGAGATCGGGGACATGGCTACACCTTC. Amino acid sequence: CSARDRGHGYTF.

The sample holds a few counts of this clonotype. The chain uses TRBV20-1 and TRBJ2-1, with 9 bases identical to TRBD2. V shed 1 base, J shed 4 bases, and the junction held 8 bases outside the gene matches. The CDR3 has 16 amino acids. CDR1 is DFQATT and CDR2 is SNEGSKA in the germline V gene (reference sequence). The CDR3 spells CSARGATSGKYNEQFF. CDR3 DNA: TGCAGTGCTAGAGGAGCGACTAGCGGCAAGTACAATGAGCAGTTCTTC.

The V gene is TRBV7-2, the J gene TRBJ1-2, with D tentatively TRBD1 (5 bases). CDR3 size: 14 residues. CDR1 is SGHTA, CDR2 FQGNSA, per germline. V shed 5 bases and J shed 1 base, with 11 bases lying between them. CDR3 coding DNA: TGTGCCAGCAGCCCAGGGACTCATAACTATGGCTACACCTTC. It yields the protein CASSPGTHNYGYTF.

This chain joins TRBV27 and TRBJ2-5; D unresolved. This CDR3 is 15 amino acids long. The V and J ends lost 4 bases and 1 base respectively, with 13 bases between them. The germline V gene has CDR1 MNHEY and CDR2 SMNVEV (reference sequence). CDR3 protein: CASSSTGRFQETQYF. The CDR3 DNA sequence: TGTGCCAGCAGTTCGACCGGACGGTTCCAAGAGACCCAGTACTTC.

This chain uses TRBV20-1 with TRBJ1-5, with D possibly TRBD1 on 5 matching bases. V was clipped by 0 bases and J by 5 bases, with 11 bases between them. Germline V gene data show CDR1 as DFQATT and CDR2 as SNEGSKA (reference sequence). The CDR3 sequence is 14 residues long. The DNA for the CDR3 is TGCAGTGCTAGAGATGGAGGGGTAGATCAGCCCCAGCATTTT. It encodes CSARDGGVDQPQHF.

The chain combines TRBV5-1 with TRBJ2-3; no clear D. Between the trimmed V and J ends, which lost 4 bases and 0 bases, there was a span of 12 bases. The CDR3 has 15 amino acids. CDR1 is SGHRS and CDR2 is YFSETQ in the germline V gene. The DNA for the CDR3 is TGCGCCAGCAGCCTCTACCCAGACAGCACAGATACGCAGTATTTT. Amino acid sequence: CASSLYPDSTDTQYF.

This CDR3 reads CAIRGTATEQYF. DNA of the CDR3: TGTGCCATACGGGGGACAGCGACCGAGCAGTACTTC. The chain combines TRBV10-3 with TRBJ2-7, with TRBD1 as a possible D gene (7 bases). CDR1 is ENHRY and CDR2 is SYGVKD in the germline V gene. The CDR3 runs 12 residues. V lost 9 bases and J lost 6, with 15 bases in between.

The gene calls are TRBV4-1 and TRBJ2-3, with 7 positions matching TRBD2. CDR1 is MGHRA, CDR2 YSYEKL, per germline. The ends lost 1 base at V and 6 bases at J; junction bases unmatched: 10. The CDR3 loop spans 16 amino acids. Here the CDR3 DNA reads TGCGCCAGCAGCCAAGTGGATGCGGGAGAGGATGATACGCAGTATTTT. Translation gives CASSQVDAGEDDTQYF.

This clonotype was seen a single time. The V and J genes are TRBV6-5 and TRBJ1-2, with 8 bases fitting TRBD1. This CDR3 region has 13 residues. Germline-derived CDR1 and CDR2 are MNHEY and SVGAGI. V lost 7 bases and J lost 8; bases outside the gene matches: 9. The CDR3 protein is CASTFPGGSGYTF. The DNA of the CDR3 is TGTGCCAGCACATTTCCAGGGGGCAGCGGCTACACCTTC.

The gene calls are TRBV12-3 or TRBV12-4 and TRBJ2-1, with 9 bases matching TRBD2. The CDR3 has 15 residues. Trimming cost V 2 bases and J 6 bases; bases outside gene matches: 5. The CDR3 reads CASSLPAGGVNEQFF. In DNA, the CDR3 is TGTGCCAGCAGTTTACCGGCGGGAGGGGTCAATGAGCAGTTCTTC.

There are a few counts of this clonotype. The gene calls are TRBV7-6 and TRBJ2-1; D unclear. The CDR3 consists of 11 residues. V gave up 3 bases and J gave up 7 bases, with 4 bases separating them. CDR1 is SGHVS, CDR2 FNYEAQ, per germline. This chain's CDR3 is CASSFQNEQFF. For the CDR3, the DNA is TGTGCCAGCAGCTTCCAAAATGAGCAGTTCTTC.

The chain has TRBV5-1 and TRBJ2-3, with 10 bases fitting TRBD1. The V and J ends lost 5 bases and 5 bases, in that order; junction bases with no gene match: 5. The CDR3 contains 14 residues. The V gene's germline CDR1 is SGHRS and CDR2 YFSETQ. CDR3 amino acids: CASSWGQGIDTQYF. In DNA form, the CDR3 reads TGCGCCAGCAGTTGGGGACAGGGGATAGATACGCAGTATTTT.

The V call is TRBV20-1, the J call TRBJ2-1; D may correspond to TRBD1 or TRBD2 (6 bases each). V was pared by 5 bases and J by 5 bases, with 19 bases between. Germline CDR1 and CDR2: DFQATT and SNEGSKA (reference sequence). The CDR3 is 15 residues long. The CDR3 nucleotides read TGCAGTGCTTGGGAGAAGGGGGGCTATCACAATGAGCAGTTCTTC. Translation gives CSAWEKGGYHNEQFF.

This rearrangement joins TRBV2 to TRBJ2-3; 10 nucleotides match TRBD2. This CDR3 is built from 15 residues. Germline V CDR1 and CDR2: SNHLY, FYNNEI. V lost 7 bases and J lost 6; bases outside the gene matches: 10. The CDR3 protein is CASKRTSGGMDTQYF. The CDR3 DNA follows: TGTGCCAGCAAGAGGACTAGCGGAGGAATGGATACGCAGTATTTT.

V and J are TRBV7-9 and TRBJ2-7; D perhaps matches TRBD2 (5 bases). V shed 4 bases and J shed 5 bases, with 9 bases lying between them. The CDR3 has 12 residues. The germline V gene encodes CDR1 SEHNR and CDR2 FQNEAQ (reference sequence). As DNA, the CDR3 is TGTGCCAGCAGCTCGGGGATACACGAGCAGTACTTC. The encoded protein is CASSSGIHEQYF.

V gene TRBV5-1 combines with J gene TRBJ2-7; D tentatively fits TRBD1 or TRBD2 (5 bases each). CDR1 and CDR2 (germline): SGHRS, YFSETQ. The CDR3 covers 14 residues. V lost 5 bases and J lost 3, with 15 bases in between. CDR3 DNA sequence: TGCGCCAGCAGTTGGGACCCAGGGAACTACGAGCAGTACTTC. Its protein product is CASSWDPGNYEQYF. The complete variable domain, with remaining parts taken from reference TRBV5-1 and TRBJ2-7, reads KAGVTQTPRYLIKTRGQQVTLSCSPISGHRSVSWYQQTPGQGLQFLFEYFSETQRNKGNFPGRFSGRQFSNSRSEMNVSTLELGDSALYLCASSWDPGNYEQYFGPGTRLTVT.

This clonotype appeared a few times. The chain couples TRBV28 to TRBJ2-7; 7 bases agree with TRBD2. The germline V gene has CDR1 MDHEN and CDR2 SYDVKM. The CDR3 consists of 15 residues. Trimming took 5 bases from V and 2 from J; bases not matched to a gene: 9. The CDR3 bases are TGTGCCAGCAGTCACAACCGGGACTACCCCTACGAGCAGTACTTC. The encoded protein is CASSHNRDYPYEQYF. Based on the CDR3 plus reference TRBV28 and TRBJ2-7, the full variable domain is DVKVTQSSRYLVKRTGEKVFLECVQDMDHENMFWYRQDPGLGLRLIYFSYDVKMKEKGDIPEGYSVSREKKERFSLILESASTNQTSMYLCASSHNRDYPYEQYFGPGTRLTVT.

V usage is TRBV7-8 and J usage is TRBJ2-1; D possibly corresponds to TRBD2 (5 bases). This CDR3 has 15 amino acids. Germline values: CDR1 SGHVS, CDR2 FQNEAQ. V shed 2 bases and J shed 7 bases, with 15 bases lying between them. In DNA, the CDR3 is TGTGCCAGCAGCTTAAGGTTAGGGCCGGGGAATGAGCAGTTCTTC. This sequence encodes CASSLRLGPGNEQFF.

The chain joins TRBV10-3 to TRBJ2-7; TRBD1 matches 7 bases. V shed 6 bases and J 5 bases; nucleotides not matched to a gene: 7. This CDR3 has 13 residues. The germline V gene encodes CDR1 ENHRY and CDR2 SYGVKD. CDR3: CAISERDRNEQYF. The CDR3 nucleotides are TGTGCCATCAGCGAGAGGGACAGAAACGAGCAGTACTTC.

This clonotype was detected a few times. This CDR3 is CASSQGRIYGYTF. CDR3 bases: TGTGCCAGCAGCCAGGGACGGATTTATGGCTACACCTTC. V is TRBV9 and J is TRBJ1-2, with a possible D match to TRBD1 (5 bases). The CDR3 runs 13 residues. The germline gives CDR1 SGDLS, CDR2 YYNGEE. The ends were cut back, 4 bases at V and 5 bases at J, with 12 bases in the middle.

The chain has TRBV10-3 and TRBJ1-1, with 9 positions matching TRBD1. V lost 7 bases and J lost 1; bases outside the gene matches: 4. Germline V gene lookup returns CDR1 ENHRY and CDR2 SYGVKD. There are 14 residues in the CDR3. The DNA for the CDR3 is TGTGCCATCACAGAGGGACAGGGGAACACTGAAGCTTTCTTT. Its translation is CAITEGQGNTEAFF.

The chain is built from TRBV2 and TRBJ2-5; D is ambiguous. Germline lookup yields CDR1 SNHLY and CDR2 FYNNEI. The V end was cut by 6 bases, the J end by 4 bases, with 9 bases between. The CDR3 contains 12 residues. This chain's CDR3 is CASRERSETQYF. Here the CDR3 DNA reads TGTGCCAGCAGGGAGCGTTCAGAGACCCAGTACTTC.

V is TRBV28 and J is TRBJ2-4; D gene uncertain. CDR3 length: 16 amino acids. Looked up from germline, CDR1 is MDHEN and CDR2 is SYDVKM. The V and J ends lost 4 bases and 2 bases respectively, with 15 bases between them. The CDR3 region has the DNA TGTGCCAGCAGTTGGGAACGGACCGGGCCCAAAAACATTCAGTACTTC. Amino acid sequence: CASSWERTGPKNIQYF.

This rearrangement joins TRBV3-1 to TRBJ2-1, with D tentatively TRBD2 (6 bases). The CDR3 contains 14 residues. V was pared by 0 bases and J by 8 bases, with 11 bases between. CDR1 and CDR2 from the germline V gene are LGHDT and YNNKEL (reference sequence). CDR3 nucleotide sequence: TGTGCCAGCAGCCAAGATCTAGCGTCGGATGAGCAGTTCTTC. Its translation: CASSQDLASDEQFF.

V is TRBV2 and J is TRBJ2-1; 7 bases are shared with TRBD2. V shed 7 bases, J shed 14 bases, and the junction held 14 bases outside the gene matches. The CDR3 length is 13 residues. The germline V gene has CDR1 SNHLY and CDR2 FYNNEI. The CDR3 nucleotides read TGTGCCAGCACTGGGGGAGGGAACACACCGGAGTTCTTC. It codes for CASTGGGNTPEFF.

The rearrangement links TRBV20-1 to TRBJ1-1; 7 bases agree with TRBD1. Germline CDR1 reads DFQATT; CDR2 reads SNEGSKA (reference sequence). Trimming took 2 bases from V and 4 from J; bases not matched to a gene: 10. The CDR3 consists of 15 residues. The CDR3 protein is CSARSPGGLPTEAFF. The DNA for the CDR3 is TGCAGTGCTAGATCGCCAGGGGGTCTGCCCACTGAAGCTTTCTTT.